The 8 T cell receptor beta chains reported below all come from one sample, sequenced in a study of graft-versus-host responses after intestinal transplantation. No antigen is known for these receptors. The assay was immunoSEQ multiplex PCR, and TCRdb's table has in-frame clones only and misses some. The sample records 150,000 or so clones, around nine tenths being singletons. The source material was unstimulated CD4+ T cells sorted from spleen or lymph node cells, sampled before intestinal transplant. These receptors came from a human donor who received an intestinal transplant.

The chain carries TRBV28 and TRBJ1-4, with TRBD1 identical over 7 bases. Germline V gene sequence: CDR1 MDHEN, CDR2 SYDVKM. The CDR3 length is 19 residues. The V gene end was trimmed by 5 bases and the J gene end by 0 bases; junction bases not matched to a gene: 15. The CDR3 DNA reads TGTGCCAGCAGTCCGCGTCGATGGAGGGGGCGAGCAACTAATGAAAAACTGTTTTTT. The encoded protein is CASSPRRWRGRATNEKLFF. Variable domain in full (rest from reference TRBV28 and TRBJ1-4): DVKVTQSSRYLVKRTGEKVFLECVQDMDHENMFWYRQDPGLGLRLIYFSYDVKMKEKGDIPEGYSVSREKKERFSLILESASTNQTSMYLCASSPRRWRGRATNEKLFFGSGTQLSVL.

The rearrangement uses TRBV30 and TRBJ2-2; TRBD2 agrees at 8 bases. There are 16 residues in the CDR3. Germline values: CDR1 GTSNPN, CDR2 SVGIG (reference sequence). V was pared by 2 bases and J by 5 bases, with 10 bases of the junction left unmatched. This CDR3 reads CAWSYLAGQGTGELFF. CDR3 nucleotide sequence: TGTGCCTGGAGTTATTTAGCGGGGCAAGGAACCGGGGAGCTGTTTTTT.

V usage is TRBV6-1 and J usage is TRBJ2-1; TRBD2 matches at 7 bases. Germline CDR1 is MNHNS and CDR2 is SASEGT. The junction had 13 bases not matched to a gene; V was cut back by 3 bases and J by 8 bases. The CDR3 runs 16 residues. CDR3 residues: CASSDGGGGSKYEQFF. The CDR3 nucleotides read TGTGCCAGCAGTGATGGGGGGGGTGGTAGTAAATATGAGCAGTTCTTC.

V usage is TRBV28 and J usage is TRBJ2-3, with D possibly being TRBD2 (6 bases). CDR1 and CDR2 (germline): MDHEN, SYDVKM. CDR3 length: 13 residues. V dropped 3 bases and J dropped 9 bases, with 13 bases sitting between them. The CDR3 DNA reads as TGTGCCAGCAGTTTGGGTTATAGCGGAACGCAGTATTTT. Translated: CASSLGYSGTQYF.

J is TRBJ1-1 and V is TRBV5-1; maybe TRBD1 (5 bases). The CDR3 has 17 amino acids. The germline V gene encodes CDR1 SGHRS and CDR2 YFSETQ. The V and J ends lost 2 bases and 0 bases respectively, with 17 bases between them. The CDR3 spells CASSLASGGFMNTEAFF. CDR3 coding DNA: TGCGCCAGCAGCTTAGCTAGTGGGGGATTTATGAACACTGAAGCTTTCTTT.

The J gene is TRBJ2-7, the V gene TRBV28, with 9 bases aligning to TRBD1. The CDR3 has 14 residues. Germline V gene lookup returns CDR1 MDHEN and CDR2 SYDVKM. V shed 4 bases, J shed 3 bases, and the junction held 4 bases outside the gene matches. Written as DNA, the CDR3 is TGTGCCAGCAGTTCACAGGGGGCGAACTACGAGCAGTACTTC. It translates to CASSSQGANYEQYF.

The chain joins TRBV5-6 to TRBJ2-7, with 11 bases fitting TRBD2. V gave up 4 bases and J gave up 3 bases; unmatched junction bases: 6. This CDR3 is built from 15 residues. Germline CDR1 SGHDT, CDR2 YYEEEE. The CDR3 bases are TGTGCCAGCAGCGAGGGACTAGCGGAAGGCTACGAGCAGTACTTC. Its translation: CASSEGLAEGYEQYF.

This clone was seen only once. This rearrangement joins TRBV28 to TRBJ1-4; TRBD1 agrees at 7 bases. The germline gives CDR1 MDHEN, CDR2 SYDVKM. Unmatched junction bases numbered 10, after V lost 6 bases and J lost 0 bases. The CDR3 runs to 17 residues. In nucleotides, the CDR3 is TGTGCCAGCAGCTTGGACAGGAGTACTGCAACTAATGAAAAACTGTTTTTT. Its protein product is CASSLDRSTATNEKLFF.